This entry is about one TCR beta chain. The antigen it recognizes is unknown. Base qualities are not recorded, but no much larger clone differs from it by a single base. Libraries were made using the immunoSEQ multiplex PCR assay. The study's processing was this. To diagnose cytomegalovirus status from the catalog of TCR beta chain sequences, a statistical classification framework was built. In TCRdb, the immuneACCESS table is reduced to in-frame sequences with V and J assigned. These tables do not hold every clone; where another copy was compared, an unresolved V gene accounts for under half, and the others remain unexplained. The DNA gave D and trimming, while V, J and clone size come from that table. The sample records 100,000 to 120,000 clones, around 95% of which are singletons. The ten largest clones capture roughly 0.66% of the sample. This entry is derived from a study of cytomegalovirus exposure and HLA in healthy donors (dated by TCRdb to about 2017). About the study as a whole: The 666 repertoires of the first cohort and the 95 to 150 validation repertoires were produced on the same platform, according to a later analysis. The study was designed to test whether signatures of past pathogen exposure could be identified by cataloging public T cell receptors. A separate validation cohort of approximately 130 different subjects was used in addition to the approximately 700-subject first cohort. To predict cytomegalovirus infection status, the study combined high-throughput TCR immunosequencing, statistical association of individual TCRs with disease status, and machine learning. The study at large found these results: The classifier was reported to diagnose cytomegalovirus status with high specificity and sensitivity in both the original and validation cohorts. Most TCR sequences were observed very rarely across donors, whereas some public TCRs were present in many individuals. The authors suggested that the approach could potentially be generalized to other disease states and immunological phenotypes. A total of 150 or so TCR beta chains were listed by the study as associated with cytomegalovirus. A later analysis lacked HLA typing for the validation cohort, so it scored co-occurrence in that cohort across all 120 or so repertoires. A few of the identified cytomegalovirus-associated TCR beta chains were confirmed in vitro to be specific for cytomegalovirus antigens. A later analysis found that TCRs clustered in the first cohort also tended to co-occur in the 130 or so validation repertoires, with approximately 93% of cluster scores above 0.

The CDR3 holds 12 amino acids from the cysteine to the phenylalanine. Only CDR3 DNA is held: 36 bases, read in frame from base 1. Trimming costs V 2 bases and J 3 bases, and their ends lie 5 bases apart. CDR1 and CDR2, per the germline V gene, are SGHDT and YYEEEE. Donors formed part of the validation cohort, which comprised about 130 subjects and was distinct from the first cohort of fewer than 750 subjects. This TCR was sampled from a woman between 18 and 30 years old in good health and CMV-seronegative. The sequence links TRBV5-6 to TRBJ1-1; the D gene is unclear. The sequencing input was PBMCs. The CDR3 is CASSFGYTEAFF. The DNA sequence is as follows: TGTGCCAGCAGCTTCGGTTACACTGAAGCTTTCTTT.